This T cell receptor (beta chain) was recovered during a study of blood T cell repertoires in COVID-19. J lost 8 bases, V lost 2 bases, and 6 bases had no gene match. The CDR3 runs to 14 residues. Germline V gene data show CDR1 as LNHDA and CDR2 as SQIVND (reference sequence). Clones were read by immunoSEQ multiplex PCR, and TCRdb kept only the in-frame ones, dropping some. Here the sample spans tens of thousands of clones, roughly 89% being singletons. This receptor was identified in an elderly man with acute or convalescent COVID-19. The sample consisted of peripheral blood. The chain employs TRBV19 and TRBJ2-1; 7 bases map to TRBD2. CDR3 residues: CASSIRRGGHEQFF. In DNA form, the CDR3 reads TGTGCCAGTAGTATACGGAGGGGAGGGCATGAGCAGTTCTTC. Full variable domain (rest looked up from reference TRBV19 and TRBJ2-1): DGGITQSPKYLFRKEGQNVTLSCEQNLNHDAMYWYRQDPGQGLRLIYYSQIVNDFQKGDIAEGYSVSREKKESFPLTVTSAQKNPTAFYLCASSIRRGGHEQFFGPGTRLTVL.